Below, 7 T cell receptor beta chains from the same sample are listed, as sequenced in a study of blood T cell repertoires in COVID-19. The repertoire was sequenced with immunoSEQ multiplex PCR; TCRdb's copy has only in-frame clones and lacks some. The sample records some 130,000 clones, 65% to 90% being singletons. The sequencing sample was made of PBMCs or T cells enriched from blood (not recorded which). The origin of the receptors is a woman in her forties or fifties who had recovered from COVID-19.

The rearrangement joins TRBV10-1 to TRBJ2-7, with 11 bases lining up with TRBD2. In germline, CDR1 is WNHNN, CDR2 SYGVQD (reference sequence). The CDR3 contains 17 residues. Trimming at V came to 1 base and at J to 3 bases, leaving 8 bases not matched to a gene. CDR3 residues: CASSELLAGETGYEQYF. The CDR3 region has the DNA TGCGCCAGCAGTGAGTTACTAGCGGGGGAGACGGGCTACGAGCAGTACTTC.

The J gene is TRBJ2-7, the V gene TRBV18; 9 nucleotides agree with TRBD2. This CDR3 spans 16 amino acids. CDR1 KGHSH and CDR2 LQKENI come from the germline V gene. V trimming: 3 bases; J trimming: 4 bases; junction bases outside the gene matches: 10. CDR3 bases: TGTGCCAGCTCACCCATGCGCGGGGGGGCCGGTTACGAGCAGTACTTC. Its protein is CASSPMRGGAGYEQYF.

V is TRBV7-2 and J is TRBJ2-7; D might be TRBD2 (5 bases). Trimming removed 7 bases from V and 0 bases from J, with 13 bases in between. This CDR3 is built from 14 residues. In germline, CDR1 is SGHTA, CDR2 FQGNSA. For the CDR3, the DNA is TGTGCCAGCACCCAGTCGGGGATCTCCTACGAGCAGTACTTC. Translation: CASTQSGISYEQYF.

The genes are TRBV3-1 (or the pseudogene TRBV3-2) and TRBJ2-6, with 7 bases identical to TRBD1. CDR1 and CDR2 from the germline V gene are LGHDT and YNNKEL (reference sequence). The CDR3 covers 19 residues. The junction had 10 bases not matched to a gene; V was cut back by 2 bases and J by 0 bases. CDR3 residues: CASSQLWAGGSSGANVLTF. CDR3 in DNA: TGTGCCAGCAGCCAACTGTGGGCAGGGGGTAGCTCTGGGGCCAACGTCCTGACTTTC.

This chain links TRBV6-5 with TRBJ1-3; D is ambiguous. CDR3 length: 12 amino acids. V gave up 2 bases and J gave up 8 bases, with 7 bases separating them. Germline CDR1 is MNHEY and CDR2 is SVGAGI. The DNA of the CDR3 is TGTGCCAGCAGTTACCGGGGAGACACCATATATTTT. Translation: CASSYRGDTIYF.

V is TRBV4-1 and J is TRBJ2-7, with 9 bases lining up with TRBD1. J gave up 1 base and V 3 bases, and 1 base lay outside the gene matches. The CDR3 sequence is 14 residues long. Germline CDR1 reads MGHRA; CDR2 reads YSYEKL. CDR3 protein: CASSQGQGSYEQYF. In DNA form, the CDR3 reads TGCGCCAGCAGCCAGGGACAGGGATCCTACGAGCAGTACTTC.

The chain has TRBV7-2 and TRBJ1-6, with 9 nucleotides matching TRBD1. The junction had 1 base not matched to a gene; V was cut back by 0 bases and J by 1 base. Germline lookup yields CDR1 SGHTA and CDR2 FQGNSA. There are 17 residues in the CDR3. The CDR3 DNA follows: TGTGCCAGCAGCTTAGCGGGACAGGGTTCCTATAATTCACCCCTCCACTTT. As protein: CASSLAGQGSYNSPLHF.